The subject of this entry is one T cell receptor (beta chain). Its antigen remains unknown. No infections or other immune events were documented during collection. This CDR3 comprises 13 residues. Germline assignment: CDR1 GTSNPN and CDR2 SVGIG (reference sequence). V was clipped by 1 base and J by 5 bases; unmatched bases: 3. These data belong to a study of identifying expanded T cells in peripheral blood. Notes on the study in general: Variance in clone template counts between roughly 2-week samples significantly increased with total template count across all healthy donors. About 1.2 clones differed between technical replicates, versus around 15 and 19 over time.

This table comes from immunoSEQ multiplex PCR, and its TCRdb copy is limited to in-frame clones, with some not included. The repertoire includes roughly 130,000 clones, around nine tenths of them detected once, and around 8.2% sits in the top ten. Sequences were obtained from blood. J is TRBJ1-1 and V is TRBV30; 8 positions agree with TRBD1. This clonotype was obtained from a person between 18 and 70 years old in good health. The CDR3 DNA reads TGTGCCTGGAGTGGACAGGGGAGGACTGAAGCTTTCTTT. It encodes CAWSGQGRTEAFF. Together with reference TRBV30 and TRBJ1-1, the CDR3 gives the full variable domain: SQTIHQWPATLVQPVGSPLSLECTVEGTSNPNLYWYRQAAGRGLQLLFYSVGIGQISSEVPQNLSASRPQDRQFILSSKKLLLSDSGFYLCAWSGQGRTEAFFGQGTRLTVV.